The present T cell receptor beta chain was sequenced within a study of T cells in Graves' hyperthyroidism and ophthalmopathy. The CDR3 is 14 amino acids. Germline assignment: CDR1 KGHSH and CDR2 LQKENI. The V end lost 8 bases, the J end lost 6 bases, and 20 bases lay between the germline ends. For the diagnoses, clinical symptoms, serum thyroxine and TRAb, thyroid ultrasound and orbital computed tomography were used. The PBMCs were taken from roughly 10 ml of fresh peripheral blood. RNA transcripts were the template for amplifying TCR beta CDR3 regions. The TCR CDR3 first-round RT-PCR relied on the HTBI primer set. TCRdb independently ran MiXCR on the multiplex PCR reads; one entry per CDR3 protein. The table has about 360,000 distinct CDR3 sequences, around 14% seen once; the top ten hold 9.2%. This clonotype has a count of ten or more.

Sequenced sample: blood. The V gene is TRBV18, the J gene TRBJ2-7; TRBD2 might be the D (5 bases). This sequence originates from a woman between 18 and 29 years old with Graves' hyperthyroidism. The CDR3 nucleotides read TGTGCCAGCATAGCCGGGGAAATGGCGGGCGAGCAGTACTTC. Its translation is CASIAGEMAGEQYF.